Listed here is a single T cell receptor (beta chain). What it binds is unknown. The sample belongs to a study of cytomegalovirus exposure and HLA in healthy donors. Study-level background: One earlier analysis, a look at roughly 170 million T cells, found fewer than 140 million unique TCR beta sequences.

In the PCR, 60 Vbeta and 13 Jbeta primers were used. Profiled with immunoSEQ multiplex PCR; TCRdb holds only in-frame clones, not every one. The repertoire has some 160,000 clones, roughly 70% of them found once; the top ten carry around 5%. Study findings and constraints: TRBV6-2, TRBV6-3 and other indistinguishable V segments were excluded. Some TCR beta chains (approximately 180 of them) were listed as cytomegalovirus-associated. In an earlier analysis, in 620 or so donors, most V segments appeared productive either ~87% or ~30% of the time.

In germline, CDR1 is SGHNT, CDR2 YYREEE (reference sequence). This CDR3 is 13 amino acids long. V lost 3 bases and J lost 8; bases outside the gene matches: 3. The clonotype originates from a woman in her late teens or twenties in good health and CMV-seropositive. Sequencing used PBMCs. The chain joins TRBV5-4 to TRBJ1-1; 11 positions match TRBD1. The chain's CDR3 is CASSWGTGGEAFF. The CDR3 DNA reads TGTGCCAGCAGCTGGGGGACAGGGGGAGAAGCTTTCTTT. Based on the CDR3 plus reference TRBV5-4 and TRBJ1-1, the full variable domain is ETGVTQSPTHLIKTRGQQVTLRCSSQSGHNTVSWYQQALGQGPQFIFQYYREEENGRGNFPPRFSGLQFPNYSSELNVNALELDDSALYLCASSWGTGGEAFFGQGTRLTVV.